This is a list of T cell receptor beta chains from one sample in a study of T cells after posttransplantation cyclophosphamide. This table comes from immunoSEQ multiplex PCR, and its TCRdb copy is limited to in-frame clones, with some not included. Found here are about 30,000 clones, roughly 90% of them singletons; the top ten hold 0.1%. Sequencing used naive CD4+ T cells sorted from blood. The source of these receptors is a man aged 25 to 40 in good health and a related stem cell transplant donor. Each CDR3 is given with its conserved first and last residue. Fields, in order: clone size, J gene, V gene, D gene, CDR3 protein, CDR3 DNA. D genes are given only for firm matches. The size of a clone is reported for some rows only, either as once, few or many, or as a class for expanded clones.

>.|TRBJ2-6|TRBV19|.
CASNQGKGSGANVLTF
TGTGCCAGTAACCAGGGCAAAGGCTCTGGGGCCAACGTCCTGACTTTC
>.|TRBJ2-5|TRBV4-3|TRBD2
CASSQDPLQASGETQYF
TGCGCCAGCAGCCAAGATCCTCTTCAGGCTAGCGGGGAGACCCAGTACTTC
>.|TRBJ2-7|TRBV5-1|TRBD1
CASSFPRTGGLSYEQYF
TGCGCCAGCAGCTTTCCGAGGACAGGGGGCCTATCGTACGAGCAGTACTTC
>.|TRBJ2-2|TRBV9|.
CASSRDQGNTGELFF
TGTGCCAGCAGCAGAGACCAGGGCAACACCGGGGAGCTGTTTTTT
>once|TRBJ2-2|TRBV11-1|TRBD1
CASSFGGTGNTGELFF
TGTGCCAGCAGCTTTGGGGGGACAGGGAACACCGGGGAGCTGTTTTTT
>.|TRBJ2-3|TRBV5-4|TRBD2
CASSATSGGVSTDTQYF
TGTGCCAGCAGCGCTACTAGCGGGGGGGTTAGCACAGATACGCAGTATTTT
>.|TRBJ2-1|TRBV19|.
CASSIGPFYNEQFF
TGTGCCAGTAGTATTGGGCCGTTCTACAATGAGCAGTTCTTC
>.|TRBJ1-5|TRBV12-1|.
CASSSHFRGYSNQPQHF
TGTGCCAGCAGCTCGCATTTCAGGGGATATAGCAATCAGCCCCAGCATTTT
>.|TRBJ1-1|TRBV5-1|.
CASSLRGNTEAFF
TGCGCCAGCAGCTTGAGGGGGAACACTGAAGCTTTCTTT
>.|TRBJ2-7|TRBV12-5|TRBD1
CASGPPGQGLYEQYF
TGTGCTAGTGGTCCCCCGGGACAGGGTTTATACGAGCAGTACTTC
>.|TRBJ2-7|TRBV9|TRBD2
CASSVELAGSEQYF
TGTGCCAGCAGCGTAGAACTAGCGGGGTCGGAGCAGTACTTC
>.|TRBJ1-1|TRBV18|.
CASSPDPTGFAEAFF
TGTGCCAGCTCACCAGATCCCACAGGGTTCGCTGAAGCTTTCTTT
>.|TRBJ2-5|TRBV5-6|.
CASSLKETQYF
TGTGCCAGCAGCCTAAAAGAGACCCAGTACTTC
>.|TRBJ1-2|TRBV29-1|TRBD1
CSVFDRDNYGYTF
TGCAGCGTTTTCGACAGGGATAACTATGGCTACACCTTC
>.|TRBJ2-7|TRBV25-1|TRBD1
CASSATGAYEQYF
TGTGCCAGCAGTGCGACAGGGGCCTACGAGCAGTACTTC
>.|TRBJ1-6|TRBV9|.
CASSVEGVGGSPLHF
TGTGCCAGCAGCGTAGAAGGGGTGGGTGGTTCACCCCTCCACTTT
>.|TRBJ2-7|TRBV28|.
CASSSTGFYEQYF
TGTGCCAGCAGTTCCACAGGGTTCTACGAGCAGTACTTC
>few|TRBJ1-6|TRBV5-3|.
CARSSTFSPLHF
TGTGCCAGAAGCTCTACGTTCTCACCCCTCCACTTT
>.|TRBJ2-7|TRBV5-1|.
CASSFPGLEQYF
TGCGCCAGCAGCTTTCCTGGCCTCGAGCAGTACTTC
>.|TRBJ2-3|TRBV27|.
CASSLLITDTQYF
TGTGCCAGCAGTTTACTAATCACAGATACGCAGTATTTT
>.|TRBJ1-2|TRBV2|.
CASSSTGGDGYTF
TGTGCCAGCAGCTCAACAGGAGGGGATGGCTACACCTTC
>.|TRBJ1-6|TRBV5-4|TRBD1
CASSLDRGLNSPLHF
TGTGCCAGCAGCTTGGACAGGGGTTTAAATTCACCCCTCCACTTT
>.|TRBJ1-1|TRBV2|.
CASSIQGGTEAFF
TGTGCCAGCAGTATCCAGGGTGGCACTGAAGCTTTCTTT
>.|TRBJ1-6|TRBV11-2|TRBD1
CASSKDRVFNSPLHF
TGTGCCAGCAGCAAGGACAGGGTTTTTAATTCACCCCTCCACTTT
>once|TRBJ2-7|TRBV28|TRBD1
CASSLHTGTGPYEQYF
TGTGCCAGCAGTTTACACACCGGGACAGGACCCTACGAGCAGTACTTC
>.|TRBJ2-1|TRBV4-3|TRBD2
CASSLASGGFYSEQFF
TGCGCCAGCAGCTTAGCTAGCGGGGGGTTTTACAGTGAGCAGTTCTTC